Following are 11 T cell receptor beta chains from one sample sequenced in a study of blood T cell repertoires in COVID-19. Some clones are missing from TCRdb's copy, which holds only in-frame ones; the method was immunoSEQ multiplex PCR. The sample includes approximately 290,000 clones, roughly 87% of them seen just once. Sequenced input: peripheral blood. Receptors were obtained from a man aged 18 to 29 with active or convalescent COVID-19.

The rearrangement links TRBV5-4 to TRBJ1-2, with 8 bases matching TRBD1. Germline V gene sequence: CDR1 SGHNT, CDR2 YYREEE (reference sequence). This CDR3 region has 13 residues. V lost 5 bases to trimming and J lost 7 bases; unmatched junction nucleotides: 7. CDR3 sequence (DNA): TGTGCCAGCAGGGACAGGGAGGGCGGTGGCTACACCTTC. Protein sequence: CASRDREGGGYTF.

This rearrangement joins TRBV4-3 to TRBJ2-7; 9 positions match TRBD2. There are 15 residues in the CDR3. The germline V gene has CDR1 LGHNA and CDR2 YSLEER. With V trimmed by 3 bases and J by 3 bases, 6 bases remained unmatched. DNA for the CDR3: TGCGCCAGCAGCCAGGGATCAGCGGGGGGCTACGAGCAGTACTTC. Protein product: CASSQGSAGGYEQYF.

The chain links TRBV5-1 to TRBJ1-2, with D tentatively TRBD1 (6 bases). CDR3 size: 14 residues. Trimming removed 8 bases at V and 7 bases at J, with 21 bases between. The V gene's germline CDR1 is SGHRS and CDR2 YFSETQ. The chain's CDR3 is CASRQGGVLSGYTF. The DNA of the CDR3 is TGCGCCAGTCGCCAAGGGGGGGTTCTGTCTGGCTACACCTTC.

This chain connects TRBV7-8 to TRBJ2-7; maybe TRBD1 (5 bases). Trimming left V 5 bases short and J 3 bases short, with 11 bases between. CDR1 and CDR2 from the germline V gene are SGHVS and FQNEAQ. The CDR3 extends over 13 amino acids. In DNA form, the CDR3 reads TGTGCCAGCAGCCGGACATCATTCTACGAGCAGTACTTC. This gives the protein CASSRTSFYEQYF.

This clone was seen a few times. The V gene is TRBV11-2, the J gene TRBJ1-3; 8 bases are shared with TRBD1. The V and J ends lost 5 bases and 7 bases, in that order; junction bases with no gene match: 7. CDR3 length: 14 amino acids. From germline, CDR1 is SGHAT and CDR2 FQNNGV. The CDR3 nucleotides read TGTGCCAGCAGCGGGGACAGGTCTAAGAACACCATATATTTT. This gives the protein CASSGDRSKNTIYF.

This clone has a single count. This chain links TRBV7-2 with TRBJ2-7; unclear D gene. Deletions cut 1 base from V and 5 bases from J, with 9 bases between. This CDR3 is 13 amino acids long. The germline V gene has CDR1 SGHTA and CDR2 FQGNSA. The CDR3 DNA reads TGTGCCAGCAGCTTAGTTCGAGAGAACGAGCAGTACTTC. Encoded protein: CASSLVRENEQYF. The full variable domain, in which reference TRBV7-2 and TRBJ2-7 provide the parts outside the CDR3, is GAGVSQSPSNKVTEKGKDVELRCDPISGHTALYWYRQSLGQGLEFLIYFQGNSAPDKSGLPSDRFSAERTGGSVSTLTIQRTQQEDSAVYLCASSLVRENEQYFGPGTRLTVT.

The V gene is TRBV5-6, the J gene TRBJ2-1; D remains ambiguous. The germline V gene has CDR1 SGHDT and CDR2 YYEEEE. Deletions cut 4 bases from V and 9 bases from J, with 14 bases between. This CDR3 is built from 13 residues. The CDR3 sequence is CASSPGSGGEQFF. DNA for the CDR3: TGTGCCAGCAGCCCCGGGTCCGGTGGTGAGCAGTTCTTC.

The chain combines TRBV18 with TRBJ1-4; D might be TRBD1 (5 bases). With 2 bases removed from V and 5 bases from J, the gap between germline ends came to 9 bases. Per germline, CDR1 KGHSH and CDR2 LQKENI. The CDR3 contains 14 residues. The CDR3 protein is CASSPNQGNEKLFF. The CDR3 nucleotides read TGTGCCAGCTCACCAAACCAGGGAAATGAAAAACTGTTTTTT.

The chain joins TRBV3-1 (or the pseudogene TRBV3-2) to TRBJ2-7; possible D gene TRBD2, 6 bases. This CDR3 is 14 amino acids long. V was shortened by 4 bases and J by 3 bases, with 13 bases between the two germline ends. In germline, CDR1 is LGHDT, CDR2 YNNKEL (reference sequence). The CDR3 DNA is TGTGCCAGCAGCCCGTGGGGGGACCGCTACGAGCAGTACTTC. Its translation is CASSPWGDRYEQYF.

This rearrangement joins TRBV19 to TRBJ2-3; 13 positions agree with TRBD2. J was trimmed by 0 bases and V by 8 bases; bases with no gene match: 11. Germline V gene sequence: CDR1 LNHDA, CDR2 SQIVND (reference sequence). There are 18 residues in the CDR3. The CDR3 DNA reads as TGTGCCAGTCCGATAAGGACTAGCGGGAGAGGGAGCACAGATACGCAGTATTTT. Its protein product is CASPIRTSGRGSTDTQYF.

In this sample, this clone turned up once. The chain uses TRBV18 and TRBJ1-3; 8 bases line up with TRBD1. In germline, CDR1 is KGHSH, CDR2 LQKENI. V lost 0 bases and J lost 0; bases outside the gene matches: 10. The CDR3 extends over 19 amino acids. The CDR3 reads CASSPPGQGASLSGNTIYF. In DNA, the CDR3 is TGTGCCAGCTCACCACCAGGTCAGGGGGCGAGTCTCTCTGGAAACACCATATATTTT.